The rows below give T cell receptor beta chains drawn from one sample of a study of CD8 T cells in ankylosing spondylitis. TCRdb redid the calling of the 5' RACE reads with MiXCR, one entry per CDR3 protein. In the table there are 800,000 to 900,000 distinct CDR3 sequences, approximately 10% of which are singletons. Sample: blood, either unsorted or a sorted T cell fraction (not recorded which). These receptors originate from a male donor with ankylosing spondylitis. Each CDR3 is given with its conserved first and last residue. A D gene is named only where the DNA matches it firmly. Size is omitted from some rows. Given values are once, few, many or a class for expanded clones.

v_gene: TRBV7-9; d_gene: .; j_gene: TRBJ2-3; abundance: .; CDR3nt: TGTGCCAGCAGCCTACTAATAGCTGGTACGCAGTATTTT; CDR3aa: CASSLLIAGTQYF
v_gene: TRBV5-1; d_gene: .; j_gene: TRBJ2-7; abundance: few; CDR3nt: TGCGCCAGCAGCTTACTGACCACCCCTCTCGGCGAGCAGTACTTC; CDR3aa: CASSLLTTPLGEQYF
v_gene: TRBV10-2; d_gene: TRBD2; j_gene: TRBJ2-3; abundance: .; CDR3nt: TGCGCCAGCAGAAGACTAGCGGGAGGTGGCACAGATACGCAGTATTTT; CDR3aa: CASRRLAGGGTDTQYF
v_gene: TRBV5-1; d_gene: TRBD2; j_gene: TRBJ2-1; abundance: .; CDR3nt: TGCGCCAGCAGCACACTTCTTAGCGGGGACTACAATGAGCAGTTCTTC; CDR3aa: CASSTLLSGDYNEQFF
v_gene: TRBV18; d_gene: .; j_gene: TRBJ1-4; abundance: .; CDR3nt: TGTGCCAGCTCATCGCGATTTGCAACTAATGAAAAACTGTTTTTT; CDR3aa: CASSSRFATNEKLFF
v_gene: TRBV11-1; d_gene: TRBD1; j_gene: TRBJ1-2; abundance: .; CDR3nt: TGTGCCAGCAGCTCTCCTACCGTTGGACAGGGAGTTAACTATGGCTACACCTTC; CDR3aa: CASSSPTVGQGVNYGYTF
v_gene: TRBV4-3; d_gene: TRBD1; j_gene: TRBJ2-5; abundance: few; CDR3nt: TGCGCCAGCAGCCACGTACCGACAGGGAGAAAAGAGACCCAGTACTTC; CDR3aa: CASSHVPTGRKETQYF
v_gene: TRBV20-1; d_gene: .; j_gene: TRBJ2-7; abundance: few; CDR3nt: TGCAGTGCTAGGAATAGGATAGGCCATTACGAGCAGTACTTC; CDR3aa: CSARNRIGHYEQYF
v_gene: TRBV5-1; d_gene: .; j_gene: TRBJ2-7; abundance: .; CDR3nt: TGCGCCAGCAGCTTGGTGACTGAAGCGGAGCAGTACTTC; CDR3aa: CASSLVTEAEQYF
v_gene: TRBV20-1; d_gene: .; j_gene: TRBJ2-5; abundance: few; CDR3nt: TGCAGTGCTTACAGGGACCAAGAGACCCAGTACTTC; CDR3aa: CSAYRDQETQYF
v_gene: TRBV11-2; d_gene: .; j_gene: TRBJ1-1; abundance: few; CDR3nt: TGTGCCAGCAGCTCCCCGTCGCTGGGGGGTGAAGCTTTCTTT; CDR3aa: CASSSPSLGGEAFF
v_gene: TRBV7-7; d_gene: TRBD2; j_gene: TRBJ2-1; abundance: few; CDR3nt: TGTGCTAGCAGCTCGGGACTAGCGGTTCTAAAGAGCTCCTACAATGAGCAGTTCTTC; CDR3aa: CASSSGLAVLKSSYNEQFF
v_gene: TRBV19; d_gene: TRBD1; j_gene: TRBJ1-1; abundance: few; CDR3nt: TGTGCCACCTCGGACAGGGGCCGGCTGAACACTGAAGCTTTCTTT; CDR3aa: CATSDRGRLNTEAFF
v_gene: TRBV7-2; d_gene: TRBD2; j_gene: TRBJ2-7; abundance: few; CDR3nt: TGTGCCAGCAGCCCTGCTAGCGGGAGTCCGTACGAGCAGTACTTC; CDR3aa: CASSPASGSPYEQYF
v_gene: TRBV12-3/TRBV12-4; d_gene: .; j_gene: TRBJ2-7; abundance: .; CDR3nt: TGTGCCAGCAGTTTAATGGCAGGGCCCTACGAGCAGTACTTC; CDR3aa: CASSLMAGPYEQYF
v_gene: TRBV4-2; d_gene: .; j_gene: TRBJ2-3; abundance: few; CDR3nt: TGTGCCAGCAGCCCCGGGGGCGGTAACACAGATACGCAGTATTTT; CDR3aa: CASSPGGGNTDTQYF
v_gene: TRBV7-9; d_gene: TRBD1; j_gene: TRBJ2-3; abundance: few; CDR3nt: TGTGCCAGCAGCTTAGGTGCAGGGGGCTACGCAGATACGCAGTATTTT; CDR3aa: CASSLGAGGYADTQYF
v_gene: TRBV20-1; d_gene: .; j_gene: TRBJ2-7; abundance: .; CDR3nt: TGCAGTGCTAGCGGGAGACGGTCGGGCGAGCAGTACTTC; CDR3aa: CSASGRRSGEQYF
v_gene: TRBV10-3; d_gene: .; j_gene: TRBJ2-1; abundance: many; CDR3nt: TGTGCCATCAGTGAGCCTCAGCAGGCTCGGAATGAGCAGTTCTTC; CDR3aa: CAISEPQQARNEQFF
v_gene: TRBV3-1; d_gene: TRBD1; j_gene: TRBJ1-1; abundance: few; CDR3nt: TGTGCCAGCAGACCTAAAGTCGGGACAGGTAATGCAGCTTTCTTT; CDR3aa: CASRPKVGTGNAAFF
v_gene: TRBV20-1; d_gene: .; j_gene: TRBJ1-5; abundance: few; CDR3nt: TGCAGTGCTCGTAGGCATGACGACAATCAGCCCCAGCATTTT; CDR3aa: CSARRHDDNQPQHF
v_gene: TRBV29-1; d_gene: .; j_gene: TRBJ1-1; abundance: .; CDR3nt: TGCAGCGTTAGTTTGATTCTTTCCCTGAACACTGAAGCTTTCTTT; CDR3aa: CSVSLILSLNTEAFF
v_gene: TRBV20-1; d_gene: .; j_gene: TRBJ2-3; abundance: few; CDR3nt: TGCAGTGCTAGAGAGGTTTCTAGCACAGATACGCAGTATTTT; CDR3aa: CSAREVSSTDTQYF
v_gene: TRBV9; d_gene: .; j_gene: TRBJ1-1; abundance: few; CDR3nt: TGTGCCAGCAGCGTATCGGGGTACGGGTCTGAAGCTTTCTTT; CDR3aa: CASSVSGYGSEAFF
v_gene: TRBV20-1; d_gene: .; j_gene: TRBJ2-7; abundance: few; CDR3nt: TGCAGTGCTAATAAGGGACGAGGGGAGCAGTACTTC; CDR3aa: CSANKGRGEQYF